This is a list of T cell receptor beta chains from one sample in a study of monozygotic twins with inflammatory bowel disease. TCRdb reworked the 5' RACE reads into one entry per CDR3 protein, no DNA. In all, the sample yields 200,000 to 250,000 distinct CDR3 sequences. The sequenced sample consisted of blood. The receptors originated from a human donor with ulcerative colitis or Crohn's disease, or a healthy co-twin of an affected twin (not recorded which). Both conserved end residues are part of each CDR3. Each record gives: J gene, clone size, V gene, CDR3 protein. Clone size is stated in some rows and not others, as once, few, many or a class when expanded.

TRBJ2-4,-,TRBV20-1,CSARDPVQGGIQYF
TRBJ2-2,-,TRBV5-1,CASSLVEDTGELFF
TRBJ2-1,-,TRBV9,CASSVSGSSYNEQFF
TRBJ2-3,-,TRBV4-3,CASSQVMTSGTDTQYF
TRBJ1-1,-,TRBV18,CASSLLIMGMNTEAFF
TRBJ1-6,-,TRBV2,CASSEPVNSPLHF
TRBJ1-2,-,TRBV6-1,CASTLTPGQTNYGYTF
TRBJ2-7,-,TRBV5-1,CASSLGQLYEEQYF
TRBJ1-2,-,TRBV5-4,CASSSGQQAYGYTF
TRBJ2-3,-,TRBV19,CATGPQGTGTQYF
TRBJ1-1,-,TRBV6-5,CASSYTGQGFTEAFF
TRBJ1-5,-,TRBV30,CAWSGVRGGQPQHF
TRBJ2-3,-,TRBV6-1,CAGTTSSVGDTQYF
TRBJ2-3,-,TRBV5-1,CASSFRDTDTQYF
TRBJ2-7,-,TRBV10-3,CAISESTEKSGEQYF
TRBJ2-5,-,TRBV12-3/TRBV12-4,CASSLSGEETQYF
TRBJ1-5,-,TRBV6-1,CLVDRGYQPQHF
TRBJ2-7,-,TRBV7-8,CASSSSDGGIEQYF
TRBJ2-5,-,TRBV24-1,CATSDPGQGSSSFQETQYF
TRBJ1-5,-,TRBV7-6,CASSLGEQGPRHF
TRBJ1-1,medium-sized,TRBV5-1,CASSLGGNTEAFF
TRBJ1-4,-,TRBV18,CASSPTRGKLFF
TRBJ1-3,-,TRBV19,CASHRDPGNTIYF
TRBJ2-7,-,TRBV29-1,CSVTHDDFYEQYF
TRBJ2-3,-,TRBV2,CASRMGGLGTDTQYF
TRBJ1-2,-,TRBV20-1,CSASLGPAQGYTF
TRBJ2-7,-,TRBV20-1,CSANPDWASYEQYF
TRBJ1-2,-,TRBV5-1,CASSQGQGVVGYTF
TRBJ2-7,-,TRBV6-2/TRBV6-3,CASSAADRGNLIEQYF
TRBJ1-1,-,TRBV5-1,CASSLPREGMNTEAFF
TRBJ2-4,-,TRBV29-1,CSAEVTPPGNIQYF
TRBJ2-3,-,TRBV12-3/TRBV12-4,CASSSSISSGGLRDTQYF
TRBJ2-7,-,TRBV5-6,CASSLGRQGPPTYEQYF
TRBJ2-5,-,TRBV5-1,CASSLNGQETQYF
TRBJ1-4,-,TRBV13,CASSPPWTGRARSEKLFF
TRBJ2-1,-,TRBV28,CASSFWPTDYNEQFF
TRBJ2-3,-,TRBV7-3,CASSLNPGGSTDTQYF
TRBJ2-2,-,TRBV6-6,CASSQGLNTGELFF
TRBJ2-7,-,TRBV7-2,CASSLQGQGAYEQYF
TRBJ1-5,-,TRBV4-1,CASSQGWIRPISAEPQHF
TRBJ2-5,-,TRBV19,CASNLGTSQETQYF
TRBJ2-2,-,TRBV7-6,CASSTLLLGQANTGELFF
TRBJ2-6,-,TRBV9,CASSVENRVTGANVLTF
TRBJ2-3,-,TRBV5-1,CASSVVGAGADTQYF
TRBJ1-6,-,TRBV27,CASSLGINSPLHF
TRBJ2-1,-,TRBV4-1,CASSPPERPWVEQFF
TRBJ2-5,-,TRBV7-2,CASSLFETQYF
TRBJ2-2,-,TRBV6-1,CASNGRQGNTGELFF
TRBJ2-3,-,TRBV3-1,CASSQRRPGTDTQYF
TRBJ2-7,-,TRBV12-3/TRBV12-4,CASSWAYEQYF
TRBJ1-2,-,TRBV4-3,CASSRVGQGTGYTF
TRBJ2-6,-,TRBV7-9,CASSLETNRGANVLTF
TRBJ1-3,-,TRBV19,CASSLLGGNTIYF
TRBJ2-1,-,TRBV30,CAWSWLLAVNEQFF
TRBJ2-3,-,TRBV27,CASTLWGPRRGSDTQYF
TRBJ2-1,-,TRBV11-2,CASSLLWADSSSYNEQFF
TRBJ2-3,-,TRBV9,CASSVGLDTQYF